Below, 22 T cell receptor beta chains from the same sample are listed, as sequenced in a study of OX40 agonist ivuxolimab in advanced cancers. Receptor libraries were prepared by the immunoSEQ multiplex PCR assay. TCRdb provides this immuneACCESS table in a form limited to in-frame rearrangements. Some clones are lacking; in checked studies, under half of them reflect an unresolved V gene, and why the rest are absent is not known. This sample gives around 71,000 clones in total; 86% of them show up just once. The ten biggest clones cover less than 1.1% of the sample. This material consisted of CD4+ or CD8+ T cells sorted from blood, taken in a trial of the OX40 agonist ivuxolimab. These receptors were taken from an adult with an advanced solid tumor such as melanoma, head and neck, liver or kidney cancer.

For this clone: One end of the junction is discordant with germline, which a read error may explain. The chain recombines TRBV29-1 with TRBJ2-3; tentatively, D is TRBD2 (6 bases). Germline V gene data show CDR1 as SQVTM and CDR2 as ANQGSEA. The CDR3 is 12 amino acids. In DNA, the CDR3 is TGCAGCGTCGAAGGAGGGGCAGATACGCAGTATTTT. It codes for CSVEGGADTQYF.

This chain links TRBV7-9 with TRBJ2-7; D is possibly TRBD1 or TRBD2 (6 bases each). Germline V lookup: CDR1 SEHNR, CDR2 FQNEAQ (reference sequence). Trimming pared 1 base from V and 7 bases from J, leaving 14 bases between. The CDR3 covers 14 residues. DNA of the CDR3: TGTGCCAGCAGCTTAGGCGGGACACCTCGGGAGCAGTACTTC. Protein: CASSLGGTPREQYF.

This sequence joins TRBV7-3 and TRBJ2-7; D perhaps matches TRBD1 (5 bases). Germline CDR1 is SGHTA and CDR2 is FQGTGA. Trimming cost V 2 bases and J 2 bases, with 22 bases left between them. The CDR3 sequence is 18 residues long. The CDR3 reads CASSLAGKTGIRPYEQYF. CDR3 sequence (DNA): TGTGCCAGCAGCTTAGCAGGAAAAACAGGAATTCGACCCTACGAGCAGTACTTC.

CDR3 residues: CASSPGTGDTEAFF. Written as DNA, the CDR3 is TGTGCCAGCTCACCGGGGACAGGGGATACTGAAGCTTTCTTT. The chain is built from TRBV18 and TRBJ1-1; 10 nucleotides align to TRBD1. CDR1 is KGHSH, CDR2 LQKENI, per germline. The CDR3 has 14 residues. J lost 5 bases, V lost 3 bases, and 3 bases had no gene match.

This clone was counted only a few times. The CDR3 region is CASSIGDSDYGYTF. Written as DNA, the CDR3 is TGTGCCAGTAGTATAGGAGACAGCGACTATGGCTACACCTTC. The chain uses TRBV19 and TRBJ1-2; possibly TRBD1 for D (5 bases). The germline gives CDR1 LNHDA, CDR2 SQIVND (reference sequence). Trimming stripped 1 base from V and 3 bases from J, with 9 bases between. CDR3 length: 14 amino acids.

The CDR3 loop is CASGERGAGETQYF. As DNA, the CDR3 is TGTGCCAGCGGCGAGAGGGGGGCAGGGGAGACCCAGTACTTC. This chain joins TRBV25-1 and TRBJ2-5; D may match TRBD1 or TRBD2 (6 bases each). CDR3 length equals 14 residues. In germline, CDR1 is MGHDK, CDR2 SYGVNS. Trimming stripped 8 bases from V and 5 bases from J, with 18 bases between. Full variable domain (missing parts from reference TRBV25-1 and TRBJ2-5): EADIYQTPRYLVIGTGKKITLECSQTMGHDKMYWYQQDPGMELHLIHYSYGVNSTEKGDLSSESTVSRIRTEHFPLTLESARPSHTSQYLCASGERGAGETQYFGPGTRLLVL.

The V gene is TRBV6-1, the J gene TRBJ2-7, with 11 bases aligning to TRBD2. Germline trimming cut 6 bases from V and 7 bases from J; bases unmatched to any gene: 5. The CDR3 covers 13 residues. Looked up from germline, CDR1 is MNHNS and CDR2 is SASEGT. CDR3 loop: CASRTSGELEQYF. The CDR3 DNA reads TGTGCCAGCAGGACTAGCGGGGAATTAGAGCAGTACTTC.

The V gene is TRBV2, the J gene TRBJ2-7; TRBD2 aligns across 10 bases. The CDR3 has 14 residues. Germline CDR1 is SNHLY and CDR2 is FYNNEI. Trimming cost V 8 bases and J 7 bases; bases outside gene matches: 11. The CDR3 region is CASVGLAGAGEQYF. The CDR3 coding sequence is TGTGCCAGCGTGGGGCTAGCGGGAGCGGGGGAGCAGTACTTC. The full variable domain, in which reference TRBV2 and TRBJ2-7 provide the parts outside the CDR3, is EPEVTQTPSHQVTQMGQEVILRCVPISNHLYFYWYRQILGQKVEFLVSFYNNEISEKSEIFDDQFSVERPDGSNFTLKIRSTKLEDSAMYFCASVGLAGAGEQYFGPGTRLTVT.

The chain employs TRBV7-9 and TRBJ1-2; D perhaps matches TRBD1 (6 bases). This CDR3 has 14 amino acids. Trimming cost V 8 bases and J 5 bases, with 18 bases left between them. The V gene's germline CDR1 is SEHNR and CDR2 FQNEAQ (reference sequence). The CDR3 coding sequence is TGTGCCAGCCTCCCGGCAGGGGAGGAATATGGCTACACCTTC. Its protein is CASLPAGEEYGYTF.

V and J are TRBV25-1 and TRBJ2-3; a weak D match, TRBD2 (5 bases). The CDR3 covers 13 residues. V was cut by 7 bases and J by 2 bases, with 10 bases left in between. The V gene's germline CDR1 is MGHDK and CDR2 SYGVNS. This chain's CDR3 is CASIGGYTDTQYF. The CDR3 bases are TGTGCCAGCATAGGAGGCTACACAGATACGCAGTATTTT.

The chain employs TRBV5-4 and TRBJ2-3, with TRBD2 identical over 11 bases. V dropped 3 bases and J dropped 6; count of bases not matched to a gene: 12. The germline CDR1 and CDR2 sequences are SGHNT and YYREEE (reference sequence). The CDR3 has 17 amino acids. CDR3 bases: TGTGCCAGCAGCTCAGGGGCTAGCGGGAGGATAACGGATACGCAGTATTTT. The encoded protein is CASSSGASGRITDTQYF.

In this sample, this clone turned up a few times. The rearrangement links TRBV11-2 to TRBJ1-1; tentative D call: TRBD1 (5 bases). The germline V gene encodes CDR1 SGHAT and CDR2 FQNNGV. Trimming took off 1 base at V and 8 bases at J, with 11 bases between the two ends. The CDR3 totals 13 residues. The CDR3 DNA reads TGTGCCAGCAGCTTAGTCCAGGGTAACGAAGCTTTCTTT. Protein sequence: CASSLVQGNEAFF.

The V and J genes are TRBV5-8 and TRBJ1-2, with D uncertain. The CDR3 has 14 residues. The ends were cut back, 0 bases at V and 3 bases at J, with 9 bases in the middle. In germline, CDR1 is SGHTS, CDR2 YDEGEE. The CDR3 loop reads CASSLGRTYYGYTF. The CDR3 DNA sequence: TGTGCCAGCAGCTTGGGCCGGACCTACTATGGCTACACCTTC.

The gene calls are TRBV19 and TRBJ2-7; D is perhaps TRBD1 (6 bases). Germline lookup yields CDR1 LNHDA and CDR2 SQIVND (reference sequence). The CDR3 loop spans 15 amino acids. Trimming took 5 bases from V and 2 from J, leaving 16 bases between them. The CDR3 nucleotides read TGTGCCAGTAGTCCCCTGACAGGCTCAACCTACGAGCAGTACTTC. Encoded protein: CASSPLTGSTYEQYF.

This chain connects TRBV2 to TRBJ1-5, with 7 bases identical to TRBD1. The length of the CDR3 is 13 residues. Germline V gene lookup returns CDR1 SNHLY and CDR2 FYNNEI. V was clipped by 7 bases and J by 4 bases; unmatched bases: 4. The DNA of the CDR3 is TGTGCCAGCAACAGGGGTGGGAATCAGCCCCAGCATTTT. Protein sequence: CASNRGGNQPQHF.

V and J are TRBV6-6 and TRBJ2-7, with 11 bases that match TRBD2. CDR3 length equals 15 residues. The trim removed 5 bases at V and 2 bases at J, leaving 5 bases unmatched. Per the germline V gene, CDR1 is MNHNY and CDR2 is SVGAGI (reference sequence). The chain's CDR3 is CASSQGLAVTYEQYF. DNA for the CDR3: TGTGCCAGCAGTCAGGGACTAGCGGTCACCTACGAGCAGTACTTC.

J is TRBJ2-3 and V is TRBV11-3; D unclear. The length of the CDR3 is 14 residues. Germline-derived CDR1 and CDR2 are SGHNT and YENEEA. The V and J ends lost 5 bases and 1 base respectively, with 10 bases between them. The CDR3 here is CASSPSIGTDTQYF. CDR3 bases: TGTGCCAGCAGCCCTTCTATTGGCACAGATACGCAGTATTTT. Looking up the rest from reference TRBV11-3 and TRBJ2-3 gives the full variable domain: EAGVVQSPRYKIIEKKQPVAFWCNPISGHNTLYWYLQNLGQGPELLIRYENEEAVDDSQLPKDRFSAERLKGVDSTLKIQPAELGDSAVYLCASSPSIGTDTQYFGPGTRLTVL.

This chain uses TRBV19 with TRBJ2-2, with D maybe TRBD1 (6 bases). The V end lost 4 bases, the J end lost 6 bases, and 9 bases lay between the germline ends. CDR3 size: 13 residues. From germline, CDR1 is LNHDA and CDR2 SQIVND (reference sequence). The CDR3 nucleotides are TGTGCCAGTAGTAAACAGGGTCCCGGGGAGCTGTTTTTT. Protein product: CASSKQGPGELFF. Full variable domain (remainder filled in from reference TRBV19 and TRBJ2-2): DGGITQSPKYLFRKEGQNVTLSCEQNLNHDAMYWYRQDPGQGLRLIYYSQIVNDFQKGDIAEGYSVSREKKESFPLTVTSAQKNPTAFYLCASSKQGPGELFFGEGSRLTVL.

The chain couples TRBV29-1 to TRBJ2-5, with D perhaps matching TRBD1 (6 bases). Looked up from germline, CDR1 is SQVTM and CDR2 is ANQGSEA. The CDR3 spans 11 residues. The CDR3 DNA reads as TGCAGTACAGGGAACCAAGAGACCCAGTACTTC. Translating gives CSTGNQETQYF.

This chain links TRBV7-2 with TRBJ2-2; 10 bases agree with TRBD2. CDR1 is SGHTA and CDR2 is FQGNSA in the germline V gene. Trimming took 5 bases from V and 5 from J; bases not matched to a gene: 8. The CDR3 contains 16 residues. The DNA for the CDR3 is TGTGCCAGCAGCCCTCCGGGACTAGCGCGAACCGGGGAGCTGTTTTTT. Protein: CASSPPGLARTGELFF.

The genes are TRBV19 and TRBJ2-3; 9 bases are shared with TRBD2. In germline, CDR1 is LNHDA, CDR2 SQIVND (reference sequence). This CDR3 comprises 18 residues. With V trimmed by 7 bases and J by 4 bases, 18 bases remained unmatched. The CDR3 is CASMGSGSRSPVPDTQYF. The DNA for the CDR3 is TGTGCCAGTATGGGTAGCGGGAGTCGTTCGCCTGTCCCAGATACGCAGTATTTT.

This clone was found once. The chain joins TRBV7-2 to TRBJ2-5; D is uncertain. This CDR3 is built from 13 residues. The germline gives CDR1 SGHTA, CDR2 FQGNSA. V lost 1 base, J lost 1 base, and 4 bases lay in between. CDR3 protein: CASSLGVQETQYF. For the CDR3, the DNA is TGTGCCAGCAGCTTAGGTGTCCAAGAGACCCAGTACTTC. The full variable domain, with the rest looked up from reference TRBV7-2 and TRBJ2-5, is GAGVSQSPSNKVTEKGKDVELRCDPISGHTALYWYRQSLGQGLEFLIYFQGNSAPDKSGLPSDRFSAERTGGSVSTLTIQRTQQEDSAVYLCASSLGVQETQYFGPGTRLLVL.